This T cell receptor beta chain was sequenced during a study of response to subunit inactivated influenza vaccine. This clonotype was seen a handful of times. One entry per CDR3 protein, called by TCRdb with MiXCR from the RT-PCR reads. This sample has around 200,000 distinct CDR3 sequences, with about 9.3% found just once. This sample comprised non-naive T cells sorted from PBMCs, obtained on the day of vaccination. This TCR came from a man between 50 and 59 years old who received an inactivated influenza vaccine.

CDR3 sequence: CSARPGGNTGELFF. The CDR3, as DNA: TGCAGTGCTAGACCGGGGGGGAACACCGGGGAGCTGTTTTTT. The chain uses TRBV20-1 and TRBJ2-2; 7 bases are a match to TRBD2. The CDR3 sequence is 14 residues long. Germline V gene data show CDR1 as DFQATT and CDR2 as SNEGSKA (reference sequence). V was clipped by 2 bases and J by 1 base; unmatched bases: 1.